This TCR beta chain was obtained from a study of cytomegalovirus exposure and HLA in healthy donors. At the level of the study: From HLA-typed donors, an early data release held approximately 85 million unique TCRs. Findings and limits, study-wide: Some TCR beta chains (over 150 of them) were listed as cytomegalovirus-associated. It was taken for granted in presence/absence analyses that sequencing depth across donors was roughly uniform.

The PCR used 60 Vbeta and 13 Jbeta primers. The data were produced by immunoSEQ multiplex PCR, yet TCRdb's version contains in-frame clones alone and is incomplete. The repertoire includes 100,000 to 150,000 clones, about 8% of them detected once, and 5.5% to 7.5% sits in the top ten. At collection, donors were nominally healthy, but unrecorded immune exposures were probable. The CDR3 is made up of 15 amino acids. V trimming: 3 bases; J trimming: 2 bases; junction bases outside the gene matches: 5. Germline CDR1 is WNHNN and CDR2 is SYGVQD (reference sequence). This clone was seen a handful of times. Its antigen remains unknown.

The sequence derives from a woman aged 40-49 years in good health and CMV-seropositive. The V gene is TRBV10-1, the J gene TRBJ1-1; 8 positions match TRBD1. The source material was PBMCs. Written as DNA, the CDR3 is TGCGCCAGCAGTGACCAGGGACAGGCTAACACTGAAGCTTTCTTT. Translated, it gives CASSDQGQANTEAFF.